Presented here are 14 T cell receptor beta chains from one specimen sequenced in a study of T cells after yellow fever vaccination. TCRdb analysed the 5' RACE reads with MiXCR anew, one entry per CDR3 protein. The sample contains approximately 550,000 distinct CDR3 sequences, approximately 13% of which appear only once. Specimen: PBMCs, collected on the day of the yellow fever booster vaccination. These receptors were obtained from a man in his thirties or forties who received the YFV17D yellow fever vaccine.

The chain couples TRBV18 to TRBJ2-3; TRBD2 aligns across 14 bases. CDR1 is KGHSH and CDR2 is LQKENI in the germline V gene. The CDR3 is made up of 18 amino acids. V was clipped by 6 bases and J by 1 base; unmatched bases: 9. The CDR3 here is CASSLGLAGGVGTDTQYF. CDR3 sequence (DNA): TGTGCCAGCTCCCTAGGACTAGCGGGAGGCGTCGGCACAGATACGCAGTATTTT.

The chain uses TRBV6-1 and TRBJ2-3; 10 nucleotides agree with TRBD2. In germline, CDR1 is MNHNS, CDR2 SASEGT. V lost 5 bases to trimming and J lost 5 bases; unmatched junction nucleotides: 4. CDR3 length equals 14 residues. The CDR3 loop is CASSRRTSGDTQYF. CDR3 coding DNA: TGTGCCAGCAGTCGGAGGACTAGCGGAGATACGCAGTATTTT.

Ten or more counts support this clonotype. The chain uses TRBV12-3 or TRBV12-4 and TRBJ2-3, with D uncertain. The CDR3 consists of 14 residues. The V gene lost 3 bases and the J gene lost 0 bases, with 7 bases spanning the gap. DNA of the CDR3: TGTGCCAGCAGTTTCCGGCCTAGCACAGATACGCAGTATTTT. Translating gives CASSFRPSTDTQYF.

This clonotype was detected a few times. This chain links TRBV19 with TRBJ1-6; 7 nucleotides line up with TRBD1. Losses at the gene ends were 3 bases for V and 5 bases for J; bases not matched to a gene: 16. The length of the CDR3 is 19 residues. Germline CDR1 is LNHDA and CDR2 is SQIVND (reference sequence). Here the CDR3 reads CASSISGTAEVGNNSPLHF. CDR3 nucleotide sequence: TGTGCCAGTAGTATTTCCGGGACAGCCGAAGTGGGTAATAATTCACCCCTCCACTTT. The full variable domain, its missing parts supplied by reference TRBV19 and TRBJ1-6, is DGGITQSPKYLFRKEGQNVTLSCEQNLNHDAMYWYRQDPGQGLRLIYYSQIVNDFQKGDIAEGYSVSREKKESFPLTVTSAQKNPTAFYLCASSISGTAEVGNNSPLHFGNGTRLTVT.

This clonotype was detected only a few times. The chain is built from TRBV12-3 or TRBV12-4 and TRBJ2-3, with no clear D. The CDR3 loop spans 12 amino acids. Trimming pared 5 bases from V and 4 bases from J, leaving 7 bases between. The CDR3 is CASSPEADTQYF. In DNA form, the CDR3 reads TGTGCCAGCAGTCCAGAAGCAGATACGCAGTATTTT.

This clonotype came up a few times. This chain connects TRBV6-5 to TRBJ2-3; TRBD2 might be the D (6 bases). CDR3 length equals 14 residues. Germline values: CDR1 MNHEY, CDR2 SVGAGI. Trimming removed 2 bases at V and 3 bases at J, with 9 bases between. The CDR3 here is CASSYGGDTDTQYF. The DNA of the CDR3 is TGTGCCAGCAGTTACGGAGGGGATACAGATACGCAGTATTTT.

The CDR3 is CASSLQGGDNEQFF. The CDR3, as DNA: TGCGCCAGCAGCTTACAGGGAGGTGACAATGAGCAGTTCTTC. The chain uses TRBV5-1 and TRBJ2-1; D tentatively reads TRBD1 or TRBD2 (6 bases each). The CDR3 is 14 residues long. Trimming left V 2 bases short and J 5 bases short, with 11 bases between. Germline loops: CDR1 SGHRS, CDR2 YFSETQ. The entire variable domain, with the rest obtained from reference TRBV5-1 and TRBJ2-1, is as follows: KAGVTQTPRYLIKTRGQQVTLSCSPISGHRSVSWYQQTPGQGLQFLFEYFSETQRNKGNFPGRFSGRQFSNSRSEMNVSTLELGDSALYLCASSLQGGDNEQFFGPGTRLTVL.

This clonotype was found a few times. The CDR3 DNA is TGTGCCAGCAGTTTATCGCGGACTAGCGGGAGACCCGGCGGGGAGCTGTTTTTT. Translation gives CASSLSRTSGRPGGELFF. The chain has TRBV27 and TRBJ2-2; 13 positions agree with TRBD2. The CDR3 extends over 18 amino acids. Trimming cost V 0 bases and J 7 bases; bases outside gene matches: 8. Germline V CDR1 and CDR2: MNHEY, SMNVEV (reference sequence).

This clonotype was counted between two and nine times. The genes are TRBV3-1 and TRBJ2-1; possible D gene TRBD2, 6 bases. V was trimmed by 3 bases and J by 6 bases, leaving 15 bases between them. The CDR3 is 15 amino acids. The germline V gene has CDR1 LGHDT and CDR2 YNNKEL (reference sequence). CDR3 coding DNA: TGTGCCAGCAGCCAGAAGACTAGAAGTCTCAATGAGCAGTTCTTC. It yields the protein CASSQKTRSLNEQFF.

This chain links TRBV3-1 with TRBJ2-7; 8 bases map to TRBD1. Germline CDR1 and CDR2: LGHDT and YNNKEL (reference sequence). The CDR3 length is 14 residues. Unmatched junction bases numbered 8, after V lost 4 bases and J lost 6 bases. The CDR3 is CASSPGTGRAEQYF. CDR3 in DNA: TGTGCCAGCAGCCCGGGGACAGGAAGAGCCGAGCAGTACTTC.

There are a few counts of this clonotype. The J gene is TRBJ1-1, the V gene TRBV12-3 or TRBV12-4; D remains unclear. This CDR3 contains 13 residues. Trimming removed 8 bases at V and 2 bases at J, with 12 bases between. CDR3: CASLGGLNTEAFF. Written as DNA, the CDR3 is TGTGCCAGCCTGGGTGGGTTAAACACTGAAGCTTTCTTT.

The chain has TRBV20-1 and TRBJ1-6; unclear D gene. This CDR3 is built from 16 residues. Germline V gene data show CDR1 as DFQATT and CDR2 as SNEGSKA (reference sequence). V lost 2 bases and J 7 bases, leaving 18 bases between the germline ends. The CDR3 DNA is TGCAGTGCTAGAAGGCGGATCCAGAACTTGAATTCACCCCTCCACTTT. The encoded protein is CSARRRIQNLNSPLHF.

The rearrangement links TRBV12-3 or TRBV12-4 to TRBJ2-1; maybe TRBD1 (5 bases). Trimming took off 3 bases at V and 9 bases at J, with 9 bases between the two ends. This CDR3 has 12 amino acids. The CDR3 sequence is CASSFPQVEQFF. In nucleotides, the CDR3 is TGTGCCAGCAGTTTCCCACAGGTTGAGCAGTTCTTC.

This clonotype turned up a few times. The rearrangement links TRBV7-9 to TRBJ1-1; D not resolved. CDR3 length equals 17 residues. Germline V gene data show CDR1 as SEHNR and CDR2 as FQNEAQ (reference sequence). V was clipped by 1 base and J by 0 bases, with 15 bases between them. DNA for the CDR3: TGTGCCAGCAGCTTAGGTCCTCCCTGGGCCATGAACACTGAAGCTTTCTTT. Encoded protein: CASSLGPPWAMNTEAFF.